The 23 T cell receptor beta chains in this list originate from one sample, sequenced in a study of OX40 agonist ivuxolimab in advanced cancers. Clones were sequenced by immunoSEQ multiplex PCR, and TCRdb holds only the in-frame ones, with some missing. The table has tens of thousands of clones, around 89% seen once. This specimen consisted of CD4+ or CD8+ T cells sorted from blood, obtained in a trial of the OX40 agonist ivuxolimab. The receptors shown here come from an adult with an advanced solid tumor such as melanoma, head and neck, liver or kidney cancer.

The chain carries TRBV28 and TRBJ1-3; 9 nucleotides match TRBD1. Germline-derived CDR1 and CDR2 are MDHEN and SYDVKM. This CDR3 is built from 14 residues. V lost 3 bases, J lost 5 bases, and 2 bases stayed unmatched. As DNA, the CDR3 is TGTGCCAGCAGTTTTGGGACAGGGAGAAACACCATATATTTT. Protein sequence: CASSFGTGRNTIYF.

J is TRBJ1-1 and V is TRBV25-1; a weak D match, TRBD1 (6 bases). The CDR3 sequence is 13 residues long. Looked up from germline, CDR1 is MGHDK and CDR2 is SYGVNS. Between the trimmed V and J ends, which lost 2 bases and 6 bases, there was a span of 10 bases. The CDR3 loop reads CASSETGQSEAFF. In DNA form, the CDR3 reads TGTGCCAGCAGTGAAACCGGACAGTCTGAAGCTTTCTTT.

The CDR3 region is CASQIGLGYNEQFF. The CDR3 DNA is TGTGCCAGCCAAATCGGGCTCGGCTACAATGAGCAGTTCTTC. The V and J genes are TRBV28 and TRBJ2-1; no clear D gene. V was trimmed by 8 bases and J by 3 bases, leaving 14 bases between them. From germline, CDR1 is MDHEN and CDR2 SYDVKM. The CDR3 consists of 14 residues.

The V call is TRBV23-1, the J call TRBJ2-6; 11 nucleotides line up with TRBD2. TRBV23-1 is flagged as an ORF with uncertain function. V was clipped by 1 base and J by 0 bases; unmatched bases: 5. This CDR3 is built from 19 residues. CDR3 loop: CASSQLLAGDLSGANVLTF. CDR3 bases: TGCGCCAGCAGTCAATTACTAGCGGGAGACCTCTCTGGGGCCAACGTCCTGACTTTC.

The J gene is TRBJ1-4, the V gene TRBV6-5; D may be TRBD1 (6 bases). The CDR3 loop spans 14 amino acids. Germline V gives CDR1 MNHEY, CDR2 SVGAGI. V lost 4 bases and J 8 bases, leaving 14 bases between the germline ends. For the CDR3, the DNA is TGTGCCAGCAGTTTTACGGGGGGCCAAGAAAAACTGTTTTTT. This encodes CASSFTGGQEKLFF.

The chain uses TRBV27 and TRBJ2-5, with 9 bases aligning to TRBD1. The J call may be faulty, since TRBJ2-7 better matches the DNA end. The CDR3 extends over 14 amino acids. CDR1 and CDR2 from the germline V gene are MNHEY and SMNVEV (reference sequence). In DNA form, the CDR3 reads TGTGCCAGCAGAACAGGGGGCCTCGCCTACGAGCAGTACTTC. Its protein product is CASRTGGLAYEQYF.

The chain carries TRBV5-6 and TRBJ2-1; 9 nucleotides line up with TRBD2. The germline gives CDR1 SGHDT, CDR2 YYEEEE. This CDR3 has 13 amino acids. J lost 9 bases, V lost 4 bases, and 5 bases had no gene match. The CDR3 coding sequence is TGTGCCAGCAGCGTCGGGACTAGCAGTGAGCAGTTCTTC. Amino acids: CASSVGTSSEQFF.

The V call is TRBV7-6, the J call TRBJ1-1, with unresolved D. Deletions cut 1 base from V and 0 bases from J, with 3 bases between. This CDR3 is 13 amino acids long. The germline V gene encodes CDR1 SGHVS and CDR2 FNYEAQ. This CDR3 is CASSLELNTEAFF. The CDR3 nucleotides read TGTGCCAGCAGCTTAGAACTGAACACTGAAGCTTTCTTT.

This clone was picked up many times. This sample also contains other DNA sequences that code for the same CDR3. The genes are TRBV25-1 and TRBJ1-1, with a weak D call TRBD1 (5 bases). V was trimmed by 4 bases and J by 4 bases, leaving 7 bases between them. Per the germline V gene, CDR1 is MGHDK and CDR2 is SYGVNS. CDR3 length: 12 residues. Here the CDR3 reads CASSAGATEAFF. CDR3 sequence (DNA): TGTGCCAGCAGTGCCGGGGCCACTGAAGCTTTCTTT.

The chain links TRBV11-3 to TRBJ2-2; TRBD2 matches 12 bases. The CDR3 contains 18 residues. Germline CDR1 and CDR2: SGHNT and YENEEA. The junction had 8 bases not matched to a gene; V was cut back by 0 bases and J by 6 bases. CDR3 sequence reads: CASSLDQGLAGGSGELFF. Written as DNA, the CDR3 is TGTGCCAGCAGCTTAGATCAAGGCCTAGCGGGAGGGTCCGGGGAGCTGTTTTTT.

In regard to this clone: Other DNA sequences in this sample translate to the same CDR3. The CDR3 DNA reads TGTGCCAGCAGTTCCCTCTACGAGCAGTACTTC. Protein sequence: CASSSLYEQYF. The rearrangement uses TRBV27 and TRBJ2-7, with D uncertain. The CDR3 spans 11 residues. The V and J ends lost 4 bases and 3 bases respectively, with 4 bases between them. Germline CDR1 and CDR2: MNHEY and SMNVEV (reference sequence).

The V and J genes are TRBV9 and TRBJ2-7, with unresolved D. Germline V gene data show CDR1 as SGDLS and CDR2 as YYNGEE. CDR3 length: 12 residues. V lost 0 bases and J 7 bases, leaving 8 bases between the germline ends. The CDR3 region is CASSVALGEQYF. The CDR3 coding sequence is TGTGCCAGCAGCGTAGCTTTGGGTGAGCAGTACTTC.

The chain joins TRBV11-2 to TRBJ2-3; D gene unclear. CDR3 size: 13 residues. CDR1 and CDR2 (germline): SGHAT, FQNNGV. Trimming removed 3 bases from V and 0 bases from J, with 4 bases in between. In DNA form, the CDR3 reads TGTGCCAGCAGCTTTTCAAGCACAGATACGCAGTATTTT. It specifies CASSFSSTDTQYF.

The chain combines TRBV28 with TRBJ2-2, with 9 positions matching TRBD1. Trimming cost V 6 bases and J 0 bases; bases outside gene matches: 5. Germline CDR1 and CDR2: MDHEN and SYDVKM. This CDR3 has 16 residues. CDR3 nucleotide sequence: TGTGCCAGCAGCACGGACAGGGGATCGAACACCGGGGAGCTGTTTTTT. It specifies CASSTDRGSNTGELFF.

The CDR3 sequence: CAWSVPEGGAGNTIYF. The CDR3 DNA sequence: TGTGCCTGGAGTGTACCAGAGGGGGGGGCTGGAAACACCATATATTTT. The gene calls are TRBV30 and TRBJ1-3; tentative D call: TRBD1 (6 bases). The germline V gene encodes CDR1 GTSNPN and CDR2 SVGIG (reference sequence). The CDR3 runs 16 residues. Trimming took off 0 bases at V and 2 bases at J, with 14 bases between the two ends.

The CDR3 here is CASCPGLASNEQFF. The CDR3 nucleotides read TGTGCCAGCTGCCCCGGACTAGCTTCGAATGAGCAGTTCTTC. J is TRBJ2-1 and V is TRBV13; 8 nucleotides agree with TRBD2. The junction had 10 bases not matched to a gene; V was cut back by 8 bases and J by 7 bases. The CDR3 sequence is 14 residues long. Germline lookup yields CDR1 PRHDT and CDR2 FYEKMQ (reference sequence).

This chain uses TRBV5-6 with TRBJ1-1; no reliable D call. Germline assignment: CDR1 SGHDT and CDR2 YYEEEE. V was pared by 0 bases and J by 4 bases, with 10 bases between. CDR3 size: 14 residues. The CDR3 nucleotides read TGTGCCAGCAGCTTGGTTCCGCCCTCCACTGAAGCTTTCTTT. Translation: CASSLVPPSTEAFF.

This rearrangement joins TRBV6-5 to TRBJ2-7, with D perhaps TRBD1 (6 bases). The CDR3 has 12 residues. Germline CDR1 reads MNHEY; CDR2 reads SVGAGI. V lost 4 bases, J lost 3 bases, and 7 bases lay in between. The CDR3: CASSSGDYEQYF. The CDR3 nucleotides read TGTGCCAGCAGTTCAGGGGACTACGAGCAGTACTTC.

This chain links TRBV7-9 with TRBJ2-5; 11 nucleotides line up with TRBD2. From germline, CDR1 is SEHNR and CDR2 FQNEAQ (reference sequence). The CDR3 has 15 residues. Trimming removed 5 bases from V and 1 base from J; junction bases left unmatched: 3. The CDR3 sequence is CASSPGTSGQETQYF. CDR3 sequence (DNA): TGTGCCAGCAGCCCCGGGACTAGCGGCCAAGAGACCCAGTACTTC. The full variable domain, in which reference TRBV7-9 and TRBJ2-5 provide the parts outside the CDR3, is DTGVSQNPRHKITKRGQNVTFRCDPISEHNRLYWYRQTLGQGPEFLTYFQNEAQLEKSRLLSDRFSAERPKGSFSTLEIQRTEQGDSAMYLCASSPGTSGQETQYFGPGTRLLVL.

This chain joins TRBV27 and TRBJ2-5, with D possibly matching TRBD1 (7 bases). The CDR3 is made up of 14 amino acids. V dropped 3 bases and J dropped 4 bases, with 12 bases sitting between them. Per the germline V gene, CDR1 is MNHEY and CDR2 is SMNVEV (reference sequence). CDR3 in amino acids: CASSFNQGGETQYF. In nucleotides, the CDR3 is TGTGCCAGCAGTTTCAACCAGGGGGGAGAGACCCAGTACTTC.

This sequence joins TRBV28 and TRBJ2-5, with D perhaps matching TRBD1 (5 bases). Germline lookup yields CDR1 MDHEN and CDR2 SYDVKM. The CDR3 spans 16 residues. Trimming shortened V by 5 bases and J by 1 base, and 17 bases separated the two germline ends. The CDR3 DNA sequence: TGTGCCAGCAGTCCCTTAGCCGAAGGGGCCCAAGAGACCCAGTACTTC. Translation: CASSPLAEGAQETQYF. Supplemented by reference TRBV28 and TRBJ2-5, the full variable domain reads DVKVTQSSRYLVKRTGEKVFLECVQDMDHENMFWYRQDPGLGLRLIYFSYDVKMKEKGDIPEGYSVSREKKERFSLILESASTNQTSMYLCASSPLAEGAQETQYFGPGTRLLVL.

This clone showed up just once. Other DNA sequences from this sample encode an identical CDR3 as well. The chain couples TRBV2 to TRBJ2-2; 13 nucleotides agree with TRBD2. With 7 bases clipped from V and 7 bases from J, the junction kept 3 bases outside the gene matches. This CDR3 contains 14 residues. Germline CDR1 and CDR2: SNHLY and FYNNEI. The DNA for the CDR3 is TGTGCCAGCAAGGGACTAGCGGGATTCGGGGAGCTGTTTTTT. It specifies CASKGLAGFGELFF.

J is TRBJ2-1 and V is TRBV7-3; 9 bases agree with TRBD1. The germline V gene has CDR1 SGHTA and CDR2 FQGTGA. The CDR3 is 17 residues long. V gave up 5 bases and J gave up 5 bases; unmatched junction bases: 13. The CDR3 DNA is TGTGCCAGCAGCAAACGATCCGGGACAGGGAGAAACAATGAGCAGTTCTTC. This encodes CASSKRSGTGRNNEQFF. Full variable domain (outside the CDR3, taken from reference TRBV7-3 and TRBJ2-1): GAGVSQTPSNKVTEKGKYVELRCDPISGHTALYWYRQSLGQGPEFLIYFQGTGAADDSGLPNDRFFAVRPEGSVSTLKIQRTERGDSAVYLCASSKRSGTGRNNEQFFGPGTRLTVL.